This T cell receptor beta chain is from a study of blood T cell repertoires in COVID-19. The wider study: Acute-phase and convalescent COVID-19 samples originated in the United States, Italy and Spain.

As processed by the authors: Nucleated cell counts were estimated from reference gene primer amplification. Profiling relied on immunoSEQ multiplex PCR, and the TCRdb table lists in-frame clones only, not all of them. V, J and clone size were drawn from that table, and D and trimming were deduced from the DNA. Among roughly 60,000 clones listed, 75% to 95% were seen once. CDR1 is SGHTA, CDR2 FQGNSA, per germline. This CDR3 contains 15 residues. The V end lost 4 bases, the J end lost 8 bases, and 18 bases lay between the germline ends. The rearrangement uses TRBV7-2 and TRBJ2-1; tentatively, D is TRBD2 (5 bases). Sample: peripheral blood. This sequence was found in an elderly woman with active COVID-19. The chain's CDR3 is CASSSSGMGLHEQFF. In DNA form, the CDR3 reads TGTGCCAGCAGCTCTTCGGGAATGGGCCTCCATGAGCAGTTCTTC.